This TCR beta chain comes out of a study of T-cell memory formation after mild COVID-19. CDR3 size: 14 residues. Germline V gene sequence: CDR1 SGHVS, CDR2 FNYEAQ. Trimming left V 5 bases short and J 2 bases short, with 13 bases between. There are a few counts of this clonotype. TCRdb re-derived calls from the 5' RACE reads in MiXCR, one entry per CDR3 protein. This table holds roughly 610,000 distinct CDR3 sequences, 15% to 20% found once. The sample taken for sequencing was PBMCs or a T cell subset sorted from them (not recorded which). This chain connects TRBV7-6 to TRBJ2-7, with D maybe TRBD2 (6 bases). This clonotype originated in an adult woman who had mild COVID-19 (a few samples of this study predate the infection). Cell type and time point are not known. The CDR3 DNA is TGTGCCAGCAGCCCACCCGGGACTCCCTACGAGCAGTACTTC. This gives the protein CASSPPGTPYEQYF.